The 13 T cell receptor beta chains listed next were all sequenced from one sample in a study of neurological immune-mediated disorders. TCRdb ran MiXCR on the 5' RACE reads and lists one entry per CDR3 protein. Here the sample spans 35,000 to 55,000 distinct CDR3 sequences, over 6% being singletons. The specimen was CD4+ T cells from blood. These receptors all come from a woman aged 40-49 years in good health.

This clonotype occurred many times. The chain combines TRBV11-2 with TRBJ2-1; 11 nucleotides line up with TRBD2. The germline CDR1 and CDR2 sequences are SGHAT and FQNNGV. CDR3 length equals 17 residues. V shed 4 bases and J 4 bases; nucleotides not matched to a gene: 9. Here the CDR3 reads CASSYRLAGFLYNEQFF. CDR3 sequence (DNA): TGTGCCAGCAGCTACCGACTAGCGGGATTTCTTTACAATGAGCAGTTCTTC.

This clonotype was picked up many times. The chain carries TRBV10-3 and TRBJ2-7, with 9 bases identical to TRBD1. The CDR3 has 16 residues. CDR1 and CDR2 (germline): ENHRY, SYGVKD. The ends lost 3 bases at V and 4 bases at J; junction bases unmatched: 10. The CDR3 protein is CAISDQDRGKVYEQYF. The DNA for the CDR3 is TGTGCCATCAGTGACCAGGACAGGGGAAAAGTTTACGAGCAGTACTTC.

The genes are TRBV10-2 and TRBJ1-1; D gene ambiguous. This CDR3 is built from 14 residues. V was trimmed by 6 bases and J by 0 bases, leaving 11 bases between them. Germline loops: CDR1 WSHSY, CDR2 SAAADI. For the CDR3, the DNA is TGCGCCAGCAGCCTCTGGACTGTGAACACTGAAGCTTTCTTT. Protein sequence: CASSLWTVNTEAFF.

The sample holds many counts of this clonotype. The rearrangement uses TRBV20-1 and TRBJ2-2; 13 bases map to TRBD2. After removal of 6 bases from V and 8 bases from J, the junction contained 9 bases not matched to a gene. Germline-derived CDR1 and CDR2 are DFQATT and SNEGSKA (reference sequence). CDR3 length: 15 amino acids. The CDR3 is CSAQGLAGRMGELFF. The CDR3 nucleotides read TGCAGTGCCCAGGGACTAGCGGGAAGAATGGGGGAGCTGTTTTTT.

This clonotype has ten or more counts. The chain recombines TRBV28 with TRBJ1-5; 7 bases map to TRBD1. The CDR3 runs to 15 residues. V was pared by 6 bases and J by 1 base, with 6 bases of the junction left unmatched. CDR1 is MDHEN and CDR2 is SYDVKM in the germline V gene. The CDR3 sequence is CASSRDRASNQPQHF. CDR3 DNA: TGTGCCAGCAGCCGCGACAGGGCAAGCAATCAGCCCCAGCATTTT.

This rearrangement joins TRBV29-1 to TRBJ2-3, with D hard to call. Trimming removed 6 bases at V and 15 bases at J, with 19 bases between. CDR3 length: 11 residues. Germline V gives CDR1 SQVTM, CDR2 ANQGSEA. The CDR3 is CSVEPPDTKYF. The CDR3 DNA reads as TGCAGCGTGGAACCCCCAGATACGAAATATTTT.

In its sample, this clonotype was seen many times. This chain links TRBV7-3 with TRBJ2-1; 7 bases are shared with TRBD2. After removal of 5 bases from V and 0 bases from J, the junction contained 7 bases not matched to a gene. Germline lookup yields CDR1 SGHTA and CDR2 FQGTGA. This CDR3 region has 16 residues. The CDR3 protein is CASSLTSTSSYNEQFF. Here the CDR3 DNA reads TGTGCCAGCAGCCTGACTAGCACGAGCTCCTACAATGAGCAGTTCTTC. Complete variable domain (other parts from reference TRBV7-3 and TRBJ2-1): GAGVSQTPSNKVTEKGKYVELRCDPISGHTALYWYRQSLGQGPEFLIYFQGTGAADDSGLPNDRFFAVRPEGSVSTLKIQRTERGDSAVYLCASSLTSTSSYNEQFFGPGTRLTVL.

This clonotype was counted at least ten times. The V and J genes are TRBV3-1 and TRBJ2-1; TRBD2 aligns across 8 bases. This CDR3 is 17 amino acids long. The ends lost 4 bases at V and 0 bases at J; junction bases unmatched: 8. The germline V gene encodes CDR1 LGHDT and CDR2 YNNKEL (reference sequence). CDR3 sequence (DNA): TGTGCCAGCAGCCCGCCCTTAGCGGGACCCTCCTACAATGAGCAGTTCTTC. Its translation: CASSPPLAGPSYNEQFF.

Ten or more counts support this clonotype. The chain employs TRBV7-9 and TRBJ2-7, with 7 bases identical to TRBD1. The CDR3 covers 16 residues. Trimming took 3 bases from V and 6 from J; bases not matched to a gene: 14. Germline loops: CDR1 SEHNR, CDR2 FQNEAQ (reference sequence). In nucleotides, the CDR3 is TGTGCCAGCAGCTTGAGGGGGCGAGTCACAGTGGGCGAGCAGTACTTC. This gives the protein CASSLRGRVTVGEQYF.

This clonotype was detected ten times or more. The junction does not match germline at one end; this may be a read error. This rearrangement joins TRBV7-7 to TRBJ2-5; D remains unclear. The CDR3 extends over 13 amino acids. Germline loops: CDR1 SSHAT, CDR2 FNYEAQ (reference sequence). Here the CDR3 reads CASSPRSEETQYF. The CDR3 region has the DNA TGTGCTAGCAGCCCTCGATCGGAAGAGACCCAGTACTTC.

This clonotype was recorded at least ten times. The chain links TRBV3-1 to TRBJ2-7; perhaps TRBD1 as D (6 bases). The CDR3 runs to 13 residues. Trimming took off 3 bases at V and 3 bases at J, with 9 bases between the two ends. Germline CDR1 reads LGHDT; CDR2 reads YNNKEL (reference sequence). CDR3: CASSQGRGYEQYF. DNA for the CDR3: TGTGCCAGCAGCCAGGGCAGGGGCTACGAGCAGTACTTC.

There are many counts of this clonotype. The chain joins TRBV27 to TRBJ2-6; D gene ambiguous. Between the trimmed V and J ends, which lost 4 bases and 3 bases, there was a span of 7 bases. This CDR3 spans 14 amino acids. The germline V gene has CDR1 MNHEY and CDR2 SMNVEV (reference sequence). The CDR3 loop is CASSSDYGANVLTF. CDR3 nucleotide sequence: TGTGCCAGCAGTTCGGATTATGGGGCCAACGTCCTGACTTTC.

This clonotype was seen repeatedly, ten times or more. The V and J genes are TRBV29-1 and TRBJ2-5, with TRBD1 identical over 7 bases. From germline, CDR1 is SQVTM and CDR2 ANQGSEA. V trimming: 7 bases; J trimming: 5 bases; junction bases outside the gene matches: 7. The CDR3 sequence is 12 residues long. The CDR3 spells CSAIRGPETQYF. CDR3 DNA sequence: TGCAGCGCCATAAGGGGGCCGGAGACCCAGTACTTC.